This T cell receptor beta chain was recorded in a study of blood T cells in healthy people across ages. Whole-study findings and limits: Nothing was known about donor CMV status, and this possibly confounded expanded clonotype changes.

This clonotype was counted a single time. Its matching antigen is unknown. Primed by a sample-barcoded 5' primer and a J-beta primer mix, a second PCR proceeded for 7 to 11 cycles. Each CDR3 protein is one row after TCRdb ran MiXCR on the 5' RACE reads. The sample contains about 290,000 distinct CDR3 sequences, roughly 26% of which appear only once. Looked up from germline, CDR1 is SEHNR and CDR2 is FQNEAQ (reference sequence). The CDR3 extends over 18 amino acids. J gave up 1 base and V 5 bases, and 13 bases lay outside the gene matches. The sequence came from a woman in her 70s in good health. This chain links TRBV7-9 with TRBJ2-4; 8 positions match TRBD1. Input material: blood. CDR3 coding DNA: TGTGCCAGCAGCATTGCAGGGGGCGTACACCCTGCCAAAAACATTCAGTACTTC. Translated: CASSIAGGVHPAKNIQYF.